The entry that follows covers one TCR beta chain sequence. Its antigen is as yet unknown. Sampling times: baseline, cycle 4 day 1, cycle 7 day 1. The sample is drawn from a study of OX40 agonist ivuxolimab in advanced cancers. Study information: Therapy given before enrollment (anti-PD-1, anti-PD-L1 or anti-CTLA-4) was allowed, and 35% to 45% had some. Overall study findings and caveats: CD4+ and CD8+ blood T cells expanded clonally by week 6 at 0.1 to 3.0 mg/kg. Researchers did not establish what antigens the expanded peripheral T cells target.

The assay was immunoSEQ multiplex PCR, and TCRdb's table has in-frame clones only and misses some. The repertoire holds some 100,000 clones, about 91% seen once, with around 0.16% in the top ten. The length of the CDR3 is 18 residues. The germline gives CDR1 SGDLS, CDR2 YYNGEE. Unmatched junction bases numbered 13, after V lost 0 bases and J lost 6 bases. The V call is TRBV9, the J call TRBJ2-3; 10 positions agree with TRBD2. The clonotype comes from an adult with an advanced solid tumor such as melanoma, head and neck, liver or kidney cancer. The sample in question was CD4+ or CD8+ T cells sorted from blood, obtained in a trial of the OX40 agonist ivuxolimab. The CDR3 reads CASSVGSSGGLSPDTQYF. The CDR3 DNA sequence: TGTGCCAGCAGCGTAGGCTCTAGCGGGGGCCTATCACCGGATACGCAGTATTTT.